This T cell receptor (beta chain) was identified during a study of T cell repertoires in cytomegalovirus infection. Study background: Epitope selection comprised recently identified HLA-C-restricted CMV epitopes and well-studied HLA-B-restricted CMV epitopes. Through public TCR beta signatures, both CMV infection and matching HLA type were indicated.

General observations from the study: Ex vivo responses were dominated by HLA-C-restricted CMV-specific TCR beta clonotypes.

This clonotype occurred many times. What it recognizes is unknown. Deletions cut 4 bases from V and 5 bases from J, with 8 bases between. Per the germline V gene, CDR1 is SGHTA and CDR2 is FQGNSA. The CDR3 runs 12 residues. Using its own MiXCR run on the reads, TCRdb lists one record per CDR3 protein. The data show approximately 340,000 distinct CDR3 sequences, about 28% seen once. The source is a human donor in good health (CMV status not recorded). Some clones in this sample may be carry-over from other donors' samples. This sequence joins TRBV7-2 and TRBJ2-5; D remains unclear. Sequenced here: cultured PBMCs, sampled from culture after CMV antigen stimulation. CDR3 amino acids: CASSSPPETQYF. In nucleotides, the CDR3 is TGTGCCAGCAGCTCCCCCCCGGAGACCCAGTACTTC.